The 13 T cell receptor beta chains in this list originate from one sample, sequenced in a study of blood T cells in healthy people across ages. Alongside a J-beta primer mix, a sample-barcoded 5' primer served in a second PCR lasting about 7 to 11 cycles. Via MiXCR, TCRdb re-called the 5' RACE reads, giving one row per CDR3 protein. The table shows 650,000 to 950,000 distinct CDR3 sequences, with more than 40% occurring only once. Sequencing input: blood. The receptors were gathered from a man aged 55-75 years in good health.

This clonotype was detected only a few times. The V call is TRBV27, the J call TRBJ2-7, with D possibly matching TRBD1 (5 bases). The CDR3 has 15 residues. Trimming cost V 1 base and J 3 bases, with 13 bases left between them. Germline V CDR1 and CDR2: MNHEY, SMNVEV (reference sequence). CDR3 sequence (DNA): TGTGCCAGCAGTTTATGGCGCAGGGTCCGCTACGAGCAGTACTTC. Translated, it gives CASSLWRRVRYEQYF.

The chain combines TRBV7-2 with TRBJ1-2; unclear D gene. V dropped 2 bases and J dropped 2 bases, with 9 bases sitting between them. In germline, CDR1 is SGHTA, CDR2 FQGNSA. This CDR3 comprises 14 residues. The CDR3 DNA sequence: TGTGCCAGCAGCTTACCCCCGGGAAACTATGGCTACACCTTC. As protein: CASSLPPGNYGYTF.

This clonotype showed up just a few times. The V gene is TRBV4-3, the J gene TRBJ2-3; D gene ambiguous. From germline, CDR1 is LGHNA and CDR2 YSLEER. The CDR3 runs 15 residues. V was cut by 1 base and J by 2 bases, with 10 bases left in between. The CDR3 is CASSQGYFSTDTQYF. The CDR3, as DNA: TGCGCCAGCAGCCAAGGTTACTTTTCCACAGATACGCAGTATTTT.

This chain connects TRBV7-2 to TRBJ2-5; D is unclear. Trimming removed 5 bases from V and 11 bases from J, with 24 bases in between. The CDR3 is made up of 15 amino acids. The germline V gene encodes CDR1 SGHTA and CDR2 FQGNSA. The CDR3: CASSTQARDYNEQYF. The DNA of the CDR3 is TGTGCCAGCAGCACCCAAGCAAGGGATTACAATGAGCAGTACTTC. The full variable domain, with the rest looked up from reference TRBV7-2 and TRBJ2-5, is GAGVSQSPSNKVTEKGKDVELRCDPISGHTALYWYRQSLGQGLEFLIYFQGNSAPDKSGLPSDRFSAERTGGSVSTLTIQRTQQEDSAVYLCASSTQARDYNEQYFGPGTRLLVL.

This clonotype was picked up many times. This chain links TRBV4-1 with TRBJ2-7, with D possibly matching TRBD1 (5 bases). Germline V CDR1 and CDR2: MGHRA, YSYEKL. V was pared by 4 bases and J by 3 bases, with 16 bases between. The CDR3 contains 15 residues. The CDR3 spells CASSLDDSGDYEQYF. The CDR3, as DNA: TGCGCCAGCAGCCTAGACGACAGTGGAGACTACGAGCAGTACTTC.

In this sample, this clonotype turned up a few times. The V and J genes are TRBV29-1 and TRBJ2-1; 7 bases are shared with TRBD1. CDR1 SQVTM and CDR2 ANQGSEA come from the germline V gene. J lost 8 bases, V lost 7 bases, and 5 bases had no gene match. CDR3 length: 11 residues. The CDR3 here is CSAGQAHEQFF. DNA for the CDR3: TGCAGCGCTGGACAGGCCCATGAGCAGTTCTTC.

This clonotype came up a few times. V is TRBV20-1 and J is TRBJ2-3, with 7 bases fitting TRBD2. J was trimmed by 1 base and V by 6 bases; bases with no gene match: 7. The germline V gene has CDR1 DFQATT and CDR2 SNEGSKA (reference sequence). The CDR3 runs 14 residues. The CDR3 spells CSATASGRTDTQYF. Written as DNA, the CDR3 is TGCAGTGCCACCGCTAGCGGACGCACAGATACGCAGTATTTT.

This clonotype was counted between two and nine times. J is TRBJ1-2 and V is TRBV7-2; D is perhaps TRBD1 (5 bases). The CDR3 is made up of 13 amino acids. The germline V gene has CDR1 SGHTA and CDR2 FQGNSA. Trimming took 0 bases from V and 7 from J, leaving 9 bases between them. The CDR3 nucleotides read TGTGCCAGCAGCTTAGCGGGGCGCGTTGGCTACACCTTC. It codes for CASSLAGRVGYTF.

The rearrangement links TRBV7-2 to TRBJ1-4; D gene ambiguous. The ends were cut back, 6 bases at V and 4 bases at J, with 15 bases in the middle. There are 15 residues in the CDR3. Looked up from germline, CDR1 is SGHTA and CDR2 is FQGNSA. The CDR3 region is CASSPKVAGNEKLFF. For the CDR3, the DNA is TGTGCCAGCAGTCCCAAGGTGGCCGGTAATGAAAAACTGTTTTTT.

V gene TRBV7-8 combines with J gene TRBJ2-5, with 7 positions matching TRBD1. The CDR3 extends over 16 amino acids. V was pared by 7 bases and J by 5 bases, with 16 bases of the junction left unmatched. Looked up from germline, CDR1 is SGHVS and CDR2 is FQNEAQ. CDR3 residues: CASTTRVGGSLETQYF. CDR3 sequence (DNA): TGTGCCAGCACCACGAGGGTAGGGGGCAGTTTGGAGACCCAGTACTTC.

Concerning this clonotype: One end of the junction does not line up with germline, which may come from a read error. This chain joins TRBV12-3 or TRBV12-4 and TRBJ1-5; 7 nucleotides match TRBD1. The CDR3 contains 15 residues. The chain's CDR3 is CASKKQGTSDQPQHF. The CDR3 nucleotides read TGTGCCAGCAAAAAACAGGGGACTAGCGATCAGCCCCAGCATTTT.

This clonotype was recorded at least ten times. The gene calls are TRBV11-3 and TRBJ2-2; D unresolved. The germline gives CDR1 SGHNT, CDR2 YENEEA. Trimming took 4 bases from V and 3 from J, leaving 6 bases between them. CDR3 length: 13 residues. In DNA form, the CDR3 reads TGTGCCAGCAGCTACGAGTACACCGGGGAGCTGTTTTTT. This translates into CASSYEYTGELFF.

The chain joins TRBV4-1 to TRBJ1-4, with 7 bases fitting TRBD1. Germline-derived CDR1 and CDR2 are MGHRA and YSYEKL. There are 15 residues in the CDR3. V was pared by 5 bases and J by 4 bases, with 7 bases of the junction left unmatched. The CDR3 region is CASSERGQGNEKLFF. The CDR3 DNA sequence: TGCGCCAGCAGCGAGAGGGGGCAGGGTAATGAAAAACTGTTTTTT.